This T cell receptor (beta chain) stems from a study of shared clonotypes between healthy human individuals. Only one count was recorded for this clone. Its specificity is not known. Per the germline V gene, CDR1 is LNHNV and CDR2 is YYDKDF (reference sequence). V lost 3 bases to trimming and J lost 4 bases, with 18 bases between them. This CDR3 is built from 16 residues. TCRdb's copy holds only in-frame clones and misses some; the assay was immunoSEQ multiplex PCR. The sample has over a million clones, 75% to 80% seen once. Findings of the study overall: Sharing across four donors was highest in naive CD4 (approximately 5%) and lowest in memory CD8 (roughly 0.4%).

The sequenced sample consisted of memory CD4+ T cells from PBMCs. Subset indicated: CD45RA-negative fraction. This chain links TRBV15 with TRBJ1-2, with D possibly being TRBD1 (6 bases). The source of this sequence is a man between 18 and 35 years old in good health. Some clones in this sample may be carry-over from other donors' samples. This chain's CDR3 is CATSSLGQGWTYGYTF. As DNA, the CDR3 is TGTGCCACCAGCAGCCTAGGCCAGGGGTGGACCTATGGCTACACCTTC. Filled out from reference TRBV15 and TRBJ1-2, the complete variable domain reads DAMVIQNPRYQVTQFGKPVTLSCSQTLNHNVMYWYQQKSSQAPKLLFHYYDKDFNNEADTPDNFQSRRPNTSFCFLDIRSPGLGDTAMYLCATSSLGQGWTYGYTFGSGTRLTVV.